A selection of T cell receptor beta chains follows, all from one sample in a study of cytomegalovirus exposure and HLA in healthy donors. The protocol was immunoSEQ multiplex PCR, while the TCRdb copy is restricted to in-frame clones and leaves out a portion. The sample gives 120,000 or so clones, more than 75% of which show up once; about a tenth is in the top ten. Sequences were obtained from PBMCs. Receptors were obtained from a man in his thirties or forties in good health and CMV-seropositive. CDR3s include the opening cysteine and the closing phenylalanine or tryptophan. The D gene is left open where the match is weak. Some rows have no size entry. The others give once, few or many, or a class for an expanded clone.

v_gene	abundance	j_gene	len	d_gene	CDR3nt	CDR3aa
TRBV4-3	NA	TRBJ2-7	17	NA	TGCGCCAGCAGCCAAGAGTCTTCCGGGATGCGCTCCTACGAGCAGTACTTC	CASSQESSGMRSYEQYF
TRBV27	NA	TRBJ2-7	13	NA	TGTGCCAGCAGTCCGCGCGCCGGGGAAGAGCAGTACTTC	CASSPRAGEEQYF
TRBV15	few	TRBJ2-1	16	TRBD2	TGTGCCACCAGCAGAGATACGGGACTAGCGGGAGGCCGGCAGTTCTTC	CATSRDTGLAGGRQFF
TRBV9	few	TRBJ2-1	15	TRBD2	TGTGCCAGCAGCGTAGTGGATCTAGCGGGTCCCGAGCAGTTCTTC	CASSVVDLAGPEQFF
TRBV27	NA	TRBJ1-5	16	NA	TGTGCCAGCAGTTTATCTGAGCCGCTAAGCAATCAGCCCCAGCATTTT	CASSLSEPLSNQPQHF
TRBV5-1	once	TRBJ2-3	14	NA	TGCGCCAGCAGCTACCCAGGGGCCACAGATACGCAGTATTTT	CASSYPGATDTQYF
TRBV18	NA	TRBJ2-5	14	TRBD2	TGTGCCAGCTCTTTTGCGGGAGAGAGCCAGACCCAGTACTTC	CASSFAGESQTQYF
TRBV19	NA	TRBJ2-7	13	NA	TGTGCCAGTGATAGCGGTAACTCCTACGAGCAGTACTTC	CASDSGNSYEQYF
TRBV6-6	NA	TRBJ2-1	13	NA	TGTGCCAGCACCCTCGCCGGGTGGAATGAGCAGTTCTTC	CASTLAGWNEQFF
TRBV6-5	NA	TRBJ1-2	12	NA	TGTGCCACCCGGACAGTTCCTTATGGCTACACCTTC	CATRTVPYGYTF
TRBV5-1	NA	TRBJ1-2	18	NA	TGCGCCAGCAGCTTGGGGTCTCCAGGGATTGTTCCCAACTATGGCTACACCTTC	CASSLGSPGIVPNYGYTF
TRBV6-8	NA	TRBJ2-1	17	TRBD2	TGTGCCAGCAGTTACCCCAAAGCGGGAGTCTCCTACAATGAGCAGTTCTTC	CASSYPKAGVSYNEQFF
TRBV27	NA	TRBJ2-5	14	TRBD2	TGTGCCAGCAGTGCAAGCGGGGTGTATGAGACCCAGTACTTC	CASSASGVYETQYF
TRBV28	NA	TRBJ1-2	14	TRBD1	TGTGCCAGCAGACTGACAGGGCGGGACTATGGCTACACCTTC	CASRLTGRDYGYTF
TRBV7-2	NA	TRBJ1-1	14	NA	TGTGCCACCTCGAGGACAGCCATGAACACTGAAGCTTTCTTT	CATSRTAMNTEAFF
TRBV7-8	NA	TRBJ2-5	15	TRBD1	TGTGCCAGCAGCTTAGTCGGCGGACAGGGAGAGACCCAGTACTTC	CASSLVGGQGETQYF
TRBV11-2	NA	TRBJ2-1	14	NA	TGTGCCAGCAGCTTAGGACCCGCTAGCGATGAGCAGTTCTTC	CASSLGPASDEQFF
TRBV6-6	few	TRBJ1-5	13	NA	TGTGCCAGCAGTCTCCAGGGAAATCAGCCCCAGCATTTT	CASSLQGNQPQHF
TRBV11-2	NA	TRBJ1-2	14	NA	TGTGCCAGCAGCGGGGTCGGAGGGTCGTATGGCTACACCTTC	CASSGVGGSYGYTF
TRBV25-1	NA	TRBJ2-1	15	TRBD2	TGTGCCAGGAAAGCGGGAGGGAGCTCCTACAATGAGCAGTTCTTC	CARKAGGSSYNEQFF
TRBV10-2	NA	TRBJ2-7	14	TRBD2	TGCGCCAGCAGTGAAGAGCGGGAGTGGCACGAGCAGTACTTC	CASSEEREWHEQYF